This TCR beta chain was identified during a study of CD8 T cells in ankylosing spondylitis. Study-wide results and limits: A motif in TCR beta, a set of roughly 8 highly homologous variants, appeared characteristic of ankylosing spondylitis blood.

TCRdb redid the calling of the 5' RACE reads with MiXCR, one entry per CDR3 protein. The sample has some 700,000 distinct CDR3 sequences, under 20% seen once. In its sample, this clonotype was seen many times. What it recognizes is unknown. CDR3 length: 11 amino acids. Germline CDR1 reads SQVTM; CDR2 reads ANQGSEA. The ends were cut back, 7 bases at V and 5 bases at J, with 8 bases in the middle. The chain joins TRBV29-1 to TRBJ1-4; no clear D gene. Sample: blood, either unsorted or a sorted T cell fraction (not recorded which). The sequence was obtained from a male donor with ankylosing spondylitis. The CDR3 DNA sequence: TGCAGCGCCGAGAAGAATGAAAAACTGTTTTTT. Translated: CSAEKNEKLFF.